Presented here are 32 T cell receptor beta chains from one specimen sequenced in a study of shared clonotypes between healthy human individuals. The protocol was immunoSEQ multiplex PCR, while the TCRdb copy is restricted to in-frame clones and leaves out a portion. This sample yields approximately 980,000 clones, of which approximately 76% are seen a single time; 1.5% belongs to the top ten. Sequencing was carried out using memory CD4+ T cells sorted from blood. Subset noted: CD45RA-negative fraction. The receptors were sampled from a man aged 18 to 29 in good health.

The table lists this clone with a few counts. The V gene is TRBV5-6, the J gene TRBJ2-2, with D tentatively TRBD1 (6 bases). CDR3 length: 14 amino acids. V dropped 0 bases and J dropped 6 bases, with 9 bases sitting between them. In germline, CDR1 is SGHDT, CDR2 YYEEEE. The CDR3 sequence: CASSLERGSGELFF. DNA of the CDR3: TGTGCCAGCAGCTTGGAAAGGGGGTCCGGGGAGCTGTTTTTT.

The chain links TRBV5-1 to TRBJ1-3; no clear D gene. Germline V gene lookup returns CDR1 SGHRS and CDR2 YFSETQ. Trimming pared 0 bases from V and 3 bases from J, leaving 7 bases between. The CDR3 is made up of 14 amino acids. CDR3 in amino acids: CASSLASDGNTIYF. The CDR3 DNA is TGCGCCAGCAGCTTGGCATCGGATGGAAACACCATATATTTT.

This clone was seen at least ten times. V gene TRBV27 combines with J gene TRBJ1-3, with D possibly matching TRBD1 (6 bases). Germline V lookup: CDR1 MNHEY, CDR2 SMNVEV (reference sequence). This CDR3 has 16 amino acids. Trimming shortened V by 3 bases and J by 1 base, and 13 bases separated the two germline ends. The chain's CDR3 is CASSFGRRGSGNTIYF. CDR3 coding DNA: TGTGCCAGCAGTTTCGGTCGCAGGGGTTCTGGAAACACCATATATTTT.

The genes are TRBV29-1 and TRBJ2-4; 12 bases are shared with TRBD1. Germline CDR1 and CDR2: SQVTM and ANQGSEA. V shed 6 bases, J shed 7 bases, and the junction held 19 bases outside the gene matches. This CDR3 is 18 amino acids long. In DNA, the CDR3 is TGCAGCGTCAAAAATCCCGGGACAGGGGGCGTTTGGGGTAACATTCAGTACTTC. Residues: CSVKNPGTGGVWGNIQYF. The variable domain in full, with the rest retrieved from reference TRBV29-1 and TRBJ2-4, is SAVISQKPSRDICQRGTSLTIQCQVDSQVTMMFWYRQQPGQSLTLIATANQGSEATYESGFVIDKFPISRPNLTFSTLTVSNMSPEDSSIYLCSVKNPGTGGVWGNIQYFGAGTRLSVL.

This clone was picked up a small number of times. The V and J genes are TRBV10-3 and TRBJ1-5, with D perhaps TRBD1 (5 bases). Trimming cost V 10 bases and J 3 bases, with 13 bases left between them. Germline assignment: CDR1 ENHRY and CDR2 SYGVKD. The CDR3 loop spans 13 amino acids. The CDR3 protein is CARVGVDNQPQHF. DNA of the CDR3: TGTGCCAGGGTGGGGGTTGACAATCAGCCCCAGCATTTT.

The gene calls are TRBV27 and TRBJ2-5; no reliable D call. From germline, CDR1 is MNHEY and CDR2 SMNVEV (reference sequence). V shed 4 bases and J shed 5 bases, with 17 bases lying between them. The length of the CDR3 is 15 residues. CDR3 amino acids: CASSSFPAVFETQYF. As DNA, the CDR3 is TGTGCCAGCAGTTCCTTCCCGGCGGTCTTCGAGACCCAGTACTTC.

The rearrangement links TRBV18 to TRBJ1-2, with 9 bases aligning to TRBD1. There are 15 residues in the CDR3. CDR1 is KGHSH and CDR2 is LQKENI in the germline V gene. V dropped 3 bases and J dropped 4; count of bases not matched to a gene: 6. The CDR3 DNA is TGTGCCAGCTCACCGTCCGAGACAGGGGGCTATGGCTACACCTTC. It yields the protein CASSPSETGGYGYTF.

The chain uses TRBV11-2 and TRBJ1-3; D might be TRBD1 (6 bases). Trimming removed 2 bases at V and 7 bases at J, with 12 bases between. Per germline, CDR1 SGHAT and CDR2 FQNNGV. The CDR3 runs to 14 residues. CDR3 amino acids: CASSLQRTGNTIYF. CDR3 sequence (DNA): TGTGCCAGCAGCTTACAACGCACAGGGAACACCATATATTTT.

This sequence joins TRBV28 and TRBJ2-7; the match to TRBD2 covers 12 bases. The CDR3 runs 14 residues. Germline V lookup: CDR1 MDHEN, CDR2 SYDVKM. J was trimmed by 3 bases and V by 4 bases; bases with no gene match: 1. The CDR3 DNA sequence: TGTGCCAGCAGTTCGACTAGCGGGAGCTACGAGCAGTACTTC. It is translated as CASSSTSGSYEQYF.

V is TRBV29-1 and J is TRBJ2-1, with D perhaps assigned TRBD1 or TRBD2 (5 bases each). Germline CDR1 reads SQVTM; CDR2 reads ANQGSEA. The ends were cut back, 0 bases at V and 12 bases at J, with 12 bases in the middle. The CDR3 covers 12 residues. The chain's CDR3 is CSVEEGPGPQFF. In DNA form, the CDR3 reads TGCAGCGTTGAAGAGGGACCGGGACCGCAGTTCTTC.

This clone occurred a few times. Other nucleotide sequences in the sample specify the same CDR3. The J gene is TRBJ1-5, the V gene TRBV10-2, with 8 nucleotides matching TRBD1. V trimming: 7 bases; J trimming: 4 bases; junction bases outside the gene matches: 3. The CDR3 contains 13 residues. Germline values: CDR1 WSHSY, CDR2 SAAADI. This CDR3 is CASTDRVNQPQHF. The CDR3 nucleotides read TGCGCCAGCACGGACAGGGTGAATCAGCCCCAGCATTTT.

The chain carries TRBV28 and TRBJ2-7, with TRBD1 as a possible D gene (6 bases). Trimming left V 6 bases short and J 5 bases short, with 20 bases between. The CDR3 is 15 residues long. Germline CDR1 and CDR2: MDHEN and SYDVKM. CDR3 nucleotides: TGTGCCAGCAGGGGCCCGTGGCAGGGGAATAACGAGCAGTACTTC. Amino acids: CASRGPWQGNNEQYF.

This clone was detected ten times or more. V usage is TRBV7-2 and J usage is TRBJ1-4, with TRBD1 matching over 9 bases. V shed 5 bases and J 7 bases; nucleotides not matched to a gene: 2. CDR1 and CDR2 from the germline V gene are SGHTA and FQGNSA. CDR3 length equals 13 residues. The CDR3 loop reads CASSRQGGEKLFF. The CDR3 region has the DNA TGTGCCAGCAGCCGACAGGGGGGTGAAAAACTGTTTTTT.

V and J are TRBV18 and TRBJ2-7, with TRBD2 identical over 10 bases. CDR3 length: 14 amino acids. Germline V CDR1 and CDR2: KGHSH, LQKENI. The V and J ends lost 3 bases and 7 bases, in that order; junction bases with no gene match: 6. CDR3 DNA sequence: TGTGCCAGCTCACCGGGACTAGCGTGGTGGGAGCAGTACTTC. This translates into CASSPGLAWWEQYF.

The V call is TRBV7-3, the J call TRBJ2-3; 13 bases fit TRBD2. The J segment lost 1 base and the V segment lost 5 bases, leaving 6 bases of the junction unmatched. CDR3 size: 17 residues. The germline V gene has CDR1 SGHTA and CDR2 FQGTGA. CDR3 coding DNA: TGTGCCAGCAGCCTACGGACTAGCGGGGGCGGCACAGATACGCAGTATTTT. It specifies CASSLRTSGGGTDTQYF. Full variable domain (remainder filled in from reference TRBV7-3 and TRBJ2-3): GAGVSQTPSNKVTEKGKYVELRCDPISGHTALYWYRQSLGQGPEFLIYFQGTGAADDSGLPNDRFFAVRPEGSVSTLKIQRTERGDSAVYLCASSLRTSGGGTDTQYFGPGTRLTVL.

This chain links TRBV19 with TRBJ1-2, with D tentatively TRBD1 (6 bases). Trimming cost V 3 bases and J 2 bases, with 13 bases left between them. The CDR3 consists of 15 residues. Germline CDR1 reads LNHDA; CDR2 reads SQIVND (reference sequence). CDR3 nucleotides: TGTGCCAGTAGTATGTTTGGGGGCTGGAACTATGGCTACACCTTC. Translated: CASSMFGGWNYGYTF.

The V gene is TRBV11-1, the J gene TRBJ2-5; TRBD1 matches at 9 bases. The germline gives CDR1 SGHAT, CDR2 FQDESV (reference sequence). Unmatched junction bases numbered 5, after V lost 4 bases and J lost 5 bases. The CDR3 runs to 14 residues. The CDR3 DNA follows: TGTGCCAGCAGCTCGGGACAGGGTTTGGAGACCCAGTACTTC. Encoded protein: CASSSGQGLETQYF.

The rearrangement joins TRBV10-1 to TRBJ2-7; 7 bases are shared with TRBD1. The CDR3 consists of 13 residues. Germline CDR1 reads WNHNN; CDR2 reads SYGVQD (reference sequence). V gave up 5 bases and J gave up 2 bases; unmatched junction bases: 3. The CDR3 DNA reads TGCGCCAGCAGTCTGGGGACAGCCTACGAGCAGTACTTC. The encoded protein is CASSLGTAYEQYF.

The genes are TRBV6-1 and TRBJ2-1; possibly TRBD1 or TRBD2 for D (5 bases each). Germline V gives CDR1 MNHNS, CDR2 SASEGT. The CDR3 consists of 15 residues. V shed 4 bases and J shed 7 bases, with 17 bases lying between them. The CDR3 coding sequence is TGTGCCAGCAGTGTATCGACAGTGGGGGTGAATGAGCAGTTCTTC. This codes for CASSVSTVGVNEQFF.

CDR3 DNA sequence: TGTGCCATCAGGGCGGGGACAGGGCTCAACGAGCAGTACTTC. It is translated as CAIRAGTGLNEQYF. The V and J genes are TRBV10-3 and TRBJ2-7; 9 nucleotides agree with TRBD1. The CDR3 spans 14 residues. V shed 6 bases, J shed 5 bases, and the junction held 8 bases outside the gene matches. Germline V gives CDR1 ENHRY, CDR2 SYGVKD.

In this sample, this clone turned up once. This chain uses TRBV11-2 with TRBJ1-3; D gene uncertain. Germline V gives CDR1 SGHAT, CDR2 FQNNGV. Trimming removed 2 bases from V and 0 bases from J, with 11 bases in between. This CDR3 has 16 residues. Here the CDR3 reads CASSLQQASSGNTIYF. CDR3 bases: TGTGCCAGCAGCTTACAGCAGGCGAGCTCTGGAAACACCATATATTTT.

At least ten counts were recorded for this clone. The CDR3 protein is CASRIQGAGDTQYF. The CDR3 DNA follows: TGTGCCAGCAGGATACAGGGGGCAGGCGATACGCAGTATTTT. This chain uses TRBV6-1 with TRBJ2-3; 9 bases are a match to TRBD1. Germline trimming cut 6 bases from V and 6 bases from J; bases unmatched to any gene: 7. The CDR3 runs 14 residues. Germline loops: CDR1 MNHNS, CDR2 SASEGT.

The rearrangement links TRBV28 to TRBJ1-2; perhaps TRBD1 as D (6 bases). Deletions cut 3 bases from V and 7 bases from J, with 12 bases between. This CDR3 has 13 residues. Looked up from germline, CDR1 is MDHEN and CDR2 is SYDVKM. CDR3 sequence: CASSFPGGRGYTF. CDR3 coding DNA: TGTGCCAGCAGTTTTCCCGGGGGCCGTGGCTACACCTTC.

The chain joins TRBV9 to TRBJ2-3, with 7 bases matching TRBD1. The V segment lost 5 bases and the J segment 0 bases; nucleotides outside the gene matches: 6. This CDR3 has 15 amino acids. Germline V gives CDR1 SGDLS, CDR2 YYNGEE. In nucleotides, the CDR3 is TGTGCCAGCAGAGCCGGGACAGTTAGCACAGATACGCAGTATTTT. It is translated as CASRAGTVSTDTQYF.

The rearrangement uses TRBV5-4 and TRBJ2-3, with TRBD1 as a possible D gene (6 bases). This CDR3 spans 16 amino acids. CDR1 and CDR2 from the germline V gene are SGHNT and YYREEE (reference sequence). Trimming cost V 0 bases and J 4 bases, with 15 bases left between them. CDR3 protein: CASSLAEQGTPDTQYF. The CDR3 nucleotides read TGTGCCAGCAGCTTGGCCGAACAGGGCACGCCAGATACGCAGTATTTT.

This clone was seen more than once but under ten times. V is TRBV6-1 and J is TRBJ2-7; no definite D call. The CDR3 contains 15 residues. Germline CDR1 and CDR2: MNHNS and SASEGT. V was pared by 3 bases and J by 4 bases, with 16 bases between. The CDR3 DNA reads as TGTGCCAGCAGTGATATCCAAAAGCCCCCTTACGAGCAGTACTTC. Translating gives CASSDIQKPPYEQYF.

The CDR3 region is CASSPGDRGRREQYF. The CDR3 nucleotides are TGTGCCAGCTCACCTGGAGACAGGGGGCGCAGAGAGCAGTACTTC. V usage is TRBV18 and J usage is TRBJ2-7; 10 bases fit TRBD1. Trimming removed 3 bases from V and 7 bases from J; junction bases left unmatched: 9. The length of the CDR3 is 15 residues. The V gene's germline CDR1 is KGHSH and CDR2 LQKENI.

This clone came up a few times. The chain recombines TRBV25-1 with TRBJ1-1; TRBD1 matches at 9 bases. Germline trimming cut 4 bases from V and 6 bases from J; bases unmatched to any gene: 9. Germline assignment: CDR1 MGHDK and CDR2 SYGVNS. CDR3 length: 15 amino acids. CDR3 protein: CASSAWTGAGAEAFF. The CDR3 bases are TGTGCCAGCAGTGCCTGGACAGGGGCCGGCGCTGAAGCTTTCTTT.

This clone was seen a single time. The rearrangement uses TRBV2 and TRBJ2-1; D not certain. Germline assignment: CDR1 SNHLY and CDR2 FYNNEI. The ends were cut back, 5 bases at V and 5 bases at J, with 4 bases in the middle. The CDR3 is made up of 11 amino acids. The CDR3 reads CASSPNNEQFF. As DNA, the CDR3 is TGTGCCAGCAGTCCGAACAATGAGCAGTTCTTC.

V usage is TRBV6-1 and J usage is TRBJ1-3, with a possible D match to TRBD1 (6 bases). The ends were cut back, 2 bases at V and 4 bases at J, with 21 bases in the middle. The germline V gene has CDR1 MNHNS and CDR2 SASEGT. This CDR3 region has 18 residues. The CDR3 protein is CASSEFPQGSGAGNTIYF. Here the CDR3 DNA reads TGTGCCAGCAGTGAATTCCCCCAGGGATCGGGGGCAGGAAACACCATATATTTT.

This sequence joins TRBV6-1 and TRBJ2-7, with no clear D. The CDR3 is 13 amino acids. V lost 1 base to trimming and J lost 4 bases, with 8 bases between them. Germline lookup yields CDR1 MNHNS and CDR2 SASEGT. The CDR3 DNA sequence: TGTGCCAGCAGTGAAGGGACGCAATACGAGCAGTACTTC. Translating it yields CASSEGTQYEQYF.

In the case of this clone: Other DNA sequences in this sample translate to the same CDR3. The chain links TRBV30 to TRBJ1-2, with TRBD1 as a possible D gene (5 bases). Trimming removed 8 bases from V and 4 bases from J, with 14 bases in between. Germline V gives CDR1 GTSNPN, CDR2 SVGIG (reference sequence). This CDR3 is 12 amino acids long. Written as DNA, the CDR3 is TGTGCCAAGGGGCAGGAGGGCTATGGCTACACCTTC. Translated: CAKGQEGYGYTF. Drawing the rest from reference TRBV30 and TRBJ1-2, the complete variable domain is SQTIHQWPATLVQPVGSPLSLECTVEGTSNPNLYWYRQAAGRGLQLLFYSVGIGQISSEVPQNLSASRPQDRQFILSSKKLLLSDSGFYLCAKGQEGYGYTFGSGTRLTVV.